Sequencing of this T cell receptor (beta chain) was carried out in a study of T cells in Graves' hyperthyroidism and ophthalmopathy. Amplified TCR beta CDR3 regions derived from RNA transcripts. An initial round of RT-PCR targeting the TCR CDR3 relied on the HTBI primer set. Each CDR3 protein is one row after TCRdb ran MiXCR on the multiplex PCR reads. The sample records about 580,000 distinct CDR3 sequences, 46% being singletons. Study results and limitations: The model made its ophthalmopathy prediction, and onset followed a median approximately 6 months later.

After removal of 0 bases from V and 9 bases from J, the junction contained 4 bases not matched to a gene. The CDR3 covers 15 residues. Germline V gene sequence: CDR1 LNHNV, CDR2 YYDKDF (reference sequence). This clonotype was picked up many times. Its antigen is still unknown. Sequencing was done on a sample of peripheral blood or thyroid tissue (not recorded which). This chain links TRBV15 with TRBJ1-6; 8 bases match TRBD1. This clonotype was obtained from a young woman with Graves' hyperthyroidism. The CDR3 reads CATSRERTGFSPLHF. CDR3 DNA sequence: TGTGCCACCAGCAGAGAACGGACAGGGTTTTCACCCCTCCACTTT.